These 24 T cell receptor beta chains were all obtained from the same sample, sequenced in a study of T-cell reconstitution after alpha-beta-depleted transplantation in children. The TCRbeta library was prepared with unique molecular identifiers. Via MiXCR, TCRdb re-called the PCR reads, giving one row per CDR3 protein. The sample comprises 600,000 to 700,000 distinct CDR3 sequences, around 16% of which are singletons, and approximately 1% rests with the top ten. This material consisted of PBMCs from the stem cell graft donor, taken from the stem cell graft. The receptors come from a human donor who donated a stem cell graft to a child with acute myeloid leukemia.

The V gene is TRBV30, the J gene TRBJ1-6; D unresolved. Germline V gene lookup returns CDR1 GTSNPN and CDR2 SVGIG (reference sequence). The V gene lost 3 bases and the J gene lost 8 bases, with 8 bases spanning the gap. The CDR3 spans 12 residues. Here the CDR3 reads CAWRGSDSPLHF. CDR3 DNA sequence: TGTGCCTGGAGAGGGAGTGATTCACCCCTCCACTTT.

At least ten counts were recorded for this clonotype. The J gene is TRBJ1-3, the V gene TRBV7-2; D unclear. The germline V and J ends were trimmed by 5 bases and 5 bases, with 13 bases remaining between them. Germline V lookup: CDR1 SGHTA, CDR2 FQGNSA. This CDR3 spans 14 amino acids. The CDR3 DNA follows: TGTGCCAGCAGCCGATCCGCCGACAGAAACACCATATATTTT. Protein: CASSRSADRNTIYF.

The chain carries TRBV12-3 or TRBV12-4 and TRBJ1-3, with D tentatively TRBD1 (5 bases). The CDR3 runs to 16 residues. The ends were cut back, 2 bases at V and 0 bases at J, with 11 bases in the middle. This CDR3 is CASSLWGDYSGNTIYF. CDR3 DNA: TGTGCCAGCAGTTTATGGGGGGACTACTCTGGAAACACCATATATTTT.

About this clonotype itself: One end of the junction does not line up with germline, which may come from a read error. The CDR3 DNA is TGCGCCAGCAGAGATCCAGGGCCAACCCAAATCGCTATCTTT. Its translation is CASRDPGPTQIAIF. The chain combines TRBV5-1 with TRBJ1-1, with D perhaps TRBD1 (5 bases). The CDR3 contains 14 residues. Germline-derived CDR1 and CDR2 are SGHRS and YFSETQ.

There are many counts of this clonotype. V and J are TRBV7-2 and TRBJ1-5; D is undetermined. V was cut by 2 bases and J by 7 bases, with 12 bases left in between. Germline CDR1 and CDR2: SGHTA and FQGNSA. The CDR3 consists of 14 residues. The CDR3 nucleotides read TGTGCCAGCAGCTTAAGACTGGCGGCCCAGCCCCAGCATTTT. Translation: CASSLRLAAQPQHF. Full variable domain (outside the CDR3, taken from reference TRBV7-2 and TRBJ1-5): GAGVSQSPSNKVTEKGKDVELRCDPISGHTALYWYRQSLGQGLEFLIYFQGNSAPDKSGLPSDRFSAERTGGSVSTLTIQRTQQEDSAVYLCASSLRLAAQPQHFGDGTRLSIL.

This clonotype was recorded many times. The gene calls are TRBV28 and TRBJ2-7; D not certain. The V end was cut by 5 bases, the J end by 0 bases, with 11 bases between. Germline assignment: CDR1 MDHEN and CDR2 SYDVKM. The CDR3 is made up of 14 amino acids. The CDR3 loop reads CASSAYLSSYEQYV. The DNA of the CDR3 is TGTGCCAGCAGTGCGTACCTCAGCTCCTACGAGCAGTACGTC.

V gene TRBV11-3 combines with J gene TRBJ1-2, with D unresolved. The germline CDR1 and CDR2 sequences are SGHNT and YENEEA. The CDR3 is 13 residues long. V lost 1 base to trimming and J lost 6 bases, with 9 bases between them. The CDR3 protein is CASSLGPDHGYTF. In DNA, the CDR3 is TGTGCCAGCAGCTTAGGACCAGATCATGGCTACACCTTC.

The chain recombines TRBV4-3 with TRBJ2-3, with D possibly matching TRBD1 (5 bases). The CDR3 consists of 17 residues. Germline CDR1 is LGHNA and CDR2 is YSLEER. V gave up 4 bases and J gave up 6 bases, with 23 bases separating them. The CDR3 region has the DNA TGCGCCAGCAGCCCCAGGGCGACGGCTAATCGGAAGGATACGCAGTATTTT. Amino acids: CASSPRATANRKDTQYF.

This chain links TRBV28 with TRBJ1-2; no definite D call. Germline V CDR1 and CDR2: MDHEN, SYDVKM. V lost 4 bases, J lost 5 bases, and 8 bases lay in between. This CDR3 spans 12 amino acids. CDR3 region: CASSYIRYGYTF. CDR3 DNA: TGTGCCAGCAGTTACATTCGTTATGGCTACACCTTC.

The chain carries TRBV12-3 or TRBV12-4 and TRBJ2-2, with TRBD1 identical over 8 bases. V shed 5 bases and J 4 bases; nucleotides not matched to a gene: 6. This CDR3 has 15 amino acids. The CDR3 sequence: CASSQGAQGTGELFF. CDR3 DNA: TGTGCCAGCAGTCAGGGGGCCCAGGGCACCGGGGAGCTGTTTTTT.

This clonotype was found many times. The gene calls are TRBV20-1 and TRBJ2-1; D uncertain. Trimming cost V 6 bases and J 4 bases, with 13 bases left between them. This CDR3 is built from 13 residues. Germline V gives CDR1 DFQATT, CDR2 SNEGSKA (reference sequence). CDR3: CSASSIRYNEQFF. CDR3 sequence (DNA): TGCAGTGCGAGTAGTATAAGGTACAATGAGCAGTTCTTC.

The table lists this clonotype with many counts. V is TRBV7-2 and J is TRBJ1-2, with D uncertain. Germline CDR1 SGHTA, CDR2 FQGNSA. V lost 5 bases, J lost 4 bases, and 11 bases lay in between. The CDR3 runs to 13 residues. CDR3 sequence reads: CASSLTSTYGYTF. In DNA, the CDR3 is TGTGCCAGCAGCCTTACGTCGACCTATGGCTACACCTTC.

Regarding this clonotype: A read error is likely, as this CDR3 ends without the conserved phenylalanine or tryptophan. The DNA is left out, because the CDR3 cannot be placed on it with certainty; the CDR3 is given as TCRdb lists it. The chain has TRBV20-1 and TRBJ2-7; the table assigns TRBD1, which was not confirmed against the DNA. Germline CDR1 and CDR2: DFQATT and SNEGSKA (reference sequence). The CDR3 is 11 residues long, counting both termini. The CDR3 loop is CSARESGLPGA.

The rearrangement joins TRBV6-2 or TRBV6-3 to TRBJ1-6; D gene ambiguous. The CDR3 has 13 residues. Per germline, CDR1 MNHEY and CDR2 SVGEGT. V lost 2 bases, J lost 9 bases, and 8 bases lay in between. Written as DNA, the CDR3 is TGTGCCAGCAGTTACGGTATTTCTTCACCCCTCCACTTT. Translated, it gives CASSYGISSPLHF.

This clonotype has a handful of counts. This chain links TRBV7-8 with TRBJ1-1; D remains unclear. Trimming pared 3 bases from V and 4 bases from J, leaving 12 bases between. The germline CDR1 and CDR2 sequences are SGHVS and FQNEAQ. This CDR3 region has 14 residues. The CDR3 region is CASSLGAGATEAFF. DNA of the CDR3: TGTGCCAGCAGCTTGGGAGCGGGAGCCACTGAAGCTTTCTTT.

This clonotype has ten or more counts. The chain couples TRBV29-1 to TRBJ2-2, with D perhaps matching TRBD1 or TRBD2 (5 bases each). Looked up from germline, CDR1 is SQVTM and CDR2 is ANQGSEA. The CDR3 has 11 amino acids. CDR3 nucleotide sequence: TGCGGGGGACGGAACACCGGGGAGCTGTTTTTT. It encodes CGGRNTGELFF.

The CDR3 region is CASSRPHEQPQHF. DNA for the CDR3: TGTGCCAGCAGCCGACCACACGAGCAGCCCCAGCATTTT. The chain combines TRBV3-1 with TRBJ1-5, with D unresolved. The CDR3 runs to 13 residues. Trimming shortened V by 4 bases and J by 7 bases, and 11 bases separated the two germline ends. Germline V lookup: CDR1 LGHDT, CDR2 YNNKEL (reference sequence). Complete variable domain (other parts from reference TRBV3-1 and TRBJ1-5): DTAVSQTPKYLVTQMGNDKSIKCEQNLGHDTMYWYKQDSKKFLKIMFSYNNKELIINETVPNRFSPKSPDKAHLNLHINSLELGDSAVYFCASSRPHEQPQHFGDGTRLSIL.

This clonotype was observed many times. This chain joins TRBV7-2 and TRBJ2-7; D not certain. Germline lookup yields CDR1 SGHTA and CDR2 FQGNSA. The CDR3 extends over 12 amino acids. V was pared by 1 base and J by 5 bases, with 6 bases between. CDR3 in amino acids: CASSLGLDEQYF. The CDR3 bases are TGTGCCAGCAGCTTAGGCCTGGACGAGCAGTACTTC.

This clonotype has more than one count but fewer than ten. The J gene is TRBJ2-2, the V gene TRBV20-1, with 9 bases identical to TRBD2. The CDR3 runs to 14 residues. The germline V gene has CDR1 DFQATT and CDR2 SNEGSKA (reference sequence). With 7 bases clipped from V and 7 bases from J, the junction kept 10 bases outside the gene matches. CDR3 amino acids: CSVPAGGFNGELFF. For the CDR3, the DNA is TGCAGTGTACCAGCGGGGGGTTTTAACGGGGAGCTGTTTTTT.

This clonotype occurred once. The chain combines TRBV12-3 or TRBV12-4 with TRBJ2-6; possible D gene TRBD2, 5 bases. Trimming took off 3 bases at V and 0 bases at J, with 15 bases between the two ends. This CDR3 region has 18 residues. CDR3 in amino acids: CASSFGAGLYSGANVLTF. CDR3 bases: TGTGCCAGCAGTTTCGGAGCCGGACTTTACTCTGGGGCCAACGTCCTGACTTTC.

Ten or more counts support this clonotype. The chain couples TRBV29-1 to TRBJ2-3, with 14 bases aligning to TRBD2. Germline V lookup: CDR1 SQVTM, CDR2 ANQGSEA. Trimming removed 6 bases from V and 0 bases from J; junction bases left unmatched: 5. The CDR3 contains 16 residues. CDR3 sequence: CSVGLAGVFSTDTQYF. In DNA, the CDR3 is TGCAGCGTGGGACTAGCGGGGGTATTCAGCACAGATACGCAGTATTTT.

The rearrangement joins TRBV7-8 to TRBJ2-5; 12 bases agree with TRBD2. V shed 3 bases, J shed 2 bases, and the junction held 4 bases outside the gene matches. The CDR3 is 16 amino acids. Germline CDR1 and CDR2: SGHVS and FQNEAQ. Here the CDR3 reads CASSFGLAGRQETQYF. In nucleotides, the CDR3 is TGTGCCAGCAGCTTTGGACTAGCGGGGAGGCAAGAGACCCAGTACTTC.

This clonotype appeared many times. The CDR3 protein is CSAITRGRNTEAFF. CDR3 DNA sequence: TGCAGTGCAATTACCAGGGGTCGGAACACTGAAGCTTTCTTT. This chain links TRBV20-1 with TRBJ1-1; possibly TRBD1 for D (6 bases). Trimming shortened V by 6 bases and J by 1 base, and 15 bases separated the two germline ends. CDR3 length: 14 residues. CDR1 DFQATT and CDR2 SNEGSKA come from the germline V gene (reference sequence).

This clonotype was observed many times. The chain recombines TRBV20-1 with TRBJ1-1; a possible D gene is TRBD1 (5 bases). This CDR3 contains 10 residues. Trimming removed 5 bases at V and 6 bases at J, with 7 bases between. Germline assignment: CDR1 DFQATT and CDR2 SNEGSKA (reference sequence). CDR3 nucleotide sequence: TGCAGTGCTCAGGGAGCTGAAGCTTTCTTT. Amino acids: CSAQGAEAFF.